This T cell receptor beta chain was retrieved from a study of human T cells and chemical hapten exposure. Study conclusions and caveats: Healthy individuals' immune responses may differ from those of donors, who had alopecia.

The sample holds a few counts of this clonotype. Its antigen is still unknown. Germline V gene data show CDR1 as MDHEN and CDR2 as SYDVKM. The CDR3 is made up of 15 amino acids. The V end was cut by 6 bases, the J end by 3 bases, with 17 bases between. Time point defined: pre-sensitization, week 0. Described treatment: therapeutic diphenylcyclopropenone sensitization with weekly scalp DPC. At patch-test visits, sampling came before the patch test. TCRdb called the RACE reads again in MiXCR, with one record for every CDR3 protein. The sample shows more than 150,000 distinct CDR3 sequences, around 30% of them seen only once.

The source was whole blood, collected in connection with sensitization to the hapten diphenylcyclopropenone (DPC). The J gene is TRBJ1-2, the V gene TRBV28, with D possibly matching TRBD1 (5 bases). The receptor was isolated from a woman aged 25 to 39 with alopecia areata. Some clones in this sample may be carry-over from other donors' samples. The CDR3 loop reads CASREQRGGDYGYTF. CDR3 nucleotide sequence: TGTGCCAGCAGAGAACAACGGGGGGGTGACTATGGCTACACCTTC.